This T cell receptor (beta chain) was recovered during a study of control samples from healthy donors and cancer patients. V shed 2 bases and J shed 0 bases, with 18 bases lying between them. In germline, CDR1 is MNHNS, CDR2 SASEGT. The CDR3 runs 18 residues. Measured with immunoSEQ multiplex PCR; TCRdb has only the in-frame clones, and not every one. The sample lists some 100,000 clones; 85% to 95% were seen once. This rearrangement joins TRBV6-1 to TRBJ2-3, with D perhaps matching TRBD1 (6 bases). This clonotype originated in a man aged 18 to 30 in good health. What was sequenced was blood. CDR3 nucleotide sequence: TGTGCCAGCAGTGAATCGTCACTACAGGGATTAAGCACAGATACGCAGTATTTT. Translating it yields CASSESSLQGLSTDTQYF.